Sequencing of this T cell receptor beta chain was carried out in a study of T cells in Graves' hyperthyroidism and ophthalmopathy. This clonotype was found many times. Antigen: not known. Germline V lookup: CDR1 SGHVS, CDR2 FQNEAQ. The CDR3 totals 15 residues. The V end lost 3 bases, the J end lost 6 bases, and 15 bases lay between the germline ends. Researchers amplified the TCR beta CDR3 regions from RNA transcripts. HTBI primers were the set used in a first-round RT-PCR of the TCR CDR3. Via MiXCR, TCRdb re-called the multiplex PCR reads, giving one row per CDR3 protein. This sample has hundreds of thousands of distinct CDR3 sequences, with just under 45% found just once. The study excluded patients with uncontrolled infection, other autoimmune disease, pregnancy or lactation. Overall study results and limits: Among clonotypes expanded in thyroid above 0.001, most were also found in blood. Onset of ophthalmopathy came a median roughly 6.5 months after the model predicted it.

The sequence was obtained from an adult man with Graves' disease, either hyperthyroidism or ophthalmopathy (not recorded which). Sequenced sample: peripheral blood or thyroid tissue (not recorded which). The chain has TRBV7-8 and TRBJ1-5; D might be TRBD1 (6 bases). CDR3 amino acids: CASSLSQAGAQPQHF. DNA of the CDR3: TGTGCCAGCAGCTTGTCCCAGGCAGGGGCTCAGCCCCAGCATTTT. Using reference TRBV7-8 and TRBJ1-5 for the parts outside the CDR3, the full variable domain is GAGVSQSPRYKVAKRGQDVALRCDPISGHVSLFWYQQALGQGPEFLTYFQNEAQLDKSGLPSDRFFAERPEGSVSTLKIQRTQQEDSAVYLCASSLSQAGAQPQHFGDGTRLSIL.